The source of this T cell receptor (beta chain) is a study of glioma-infiltrating T cells after dendritic cell vaccination. Study findings and constraints: TCR clonality showed no direct relationship with survival. Complete blood and tumor specimen sets were limited to few patients.

This clone was counted a single time. Its matching antigen is unknown. The PCR used 60 V beta and 13 J beta primers. Libraries were prepared by immunoSEQ multiplex PCR; TCRdb keeps only in-frame clonotypes and omits some of them. The sample holds approximately 50,000 clones, more than 70% seen once. Germline V CDR1 and CDR2: LGHNA, YNFKEQ. V lost 3 bases, J lost 3 bases, and 7 bases stayed unmatched. The CDR3 consists of 16 residues. Time point denoted: after dendritic cell vaccination, including at tumor progression/relapse. Sequencing used blood, obtained after dendritic cell vaccination. This TCR came from a human donor with glioblastoma. The genes are TRBV4-2 and TRBJ1-5; 8 bases align to TRBD1. This CDR3 reads CASSQETGENNQPQHF. The DNA for the CDR3 is TGTGCCAGCAGCCAGGAGACAGGGGAGAACAATCAGCCCCAGCATTTT.